Described below is a single TCR beta chain sequence and its context. The CDR3 contains 14 residues. Germline assignment: CDR1 LNHNV and CDR2 YYDKDF (reference sequence). V gave up 6 bases and J gave up 7 bases; unmatched junction bases: 11. Some clones are missing from TCRdb's copy, which holds only in-frame ones; the method was immunoSEQ multiplex PCR. The sample carries about 220,000 clones, 75% to 90% recorded once. The sample originates from a study of blood T cell repertoires in COVID-19. Sequencing was done on a sample of peripheral blood. The chain uses TRBV15 and TRBJ1-2, with 7 bases that match TRBD1. The receptor was isolated from a woman aged 70-85 years with COVID-19, enrolled during active disease. The CDR3 coding sequence is TGTGCCACCAGGGCACCAGGGGGGATGGGTGGCTACACCTTC. Translation gives CATRAPGGMGGYTF.